Below are 10 T cell receptor beta chains sequenced from a single sample in a study of T-cell reconstitution after alpha-beta-depleted transplantation in children. The TCRbeta library was prepared with unique molecular identifiers. MiXCR was run by TCRdb on the PCR reads, yielding one entry per CDR3 protein. The top ten clones hold around 13% of a sample with about 460,000 distinct CDR3 sequences, roughly an eighth of them seen once. The source material was PBMCs, mostly from graft donor cells, sampled 180 days after TCRalphabeta/CD19-depleted stem cell transplant. The receptor source for this set is a female patient between 2 and 15 years old who had a stem cell transplant for aplastic anemia, so the T cells may come from the graft donor.

The V gene is TRBV20-1, the J gene TRBJ1-5; D might be TRBD1 (6 bases). The V gene lost 2 bases and the J gene lost 3 bases, with 11 bases spanning the gap. Germline V gives CDR1 DFQATT, CDR2 SNEGSKA (reference sequence). This CDR3 spans 14 amino acids. CDR3 loop: CSARLTGNNQPQHF. The CDR3 nucleotides are TGCAGTGCTAGATTGACAGGAAACAATCAGCCCCAGCATTTT.

This clonotype was seen a handful of times. The genes are TRBV5-1 and TRBJ2-7; maybe TRBD2 (6 bases). The CDR3 spans 14 residues. Trimming cost V 0 bases and J 3 bases, with 10 bases left between them. Germline V lookup: CDR1 SGHRS, CDR2 YFSETQ. As DNA, the CDR3 is TGCGCCAGCAGCTTGGGCCTAGCGAACTACGAGCAGTACGTC. Translation: CASSLGLANYEQYV.

J is TRBJ2-5 and V is TRBV24-1; no firm D call. Trimming took off 0 bases at V and 5 bases at J, with 15 bases between the two ends. The CDR3 is 16 residues long. Germline values: CDR1 KGHDR, CDR2 SFDVKD. The CDR3 DNA sequence: TGTGCCACCAGTGATTTGCCCTTAGCCGGACGGGAGACCCAGTACTTC. Translating gives CATSDLPLAGRETQYF.

This clonotype has more than one count but fewer than ten. The genes are TRBV18 and TRBJ1-4; D is possibly TRBD1 (6 bases). This CDR3 is built from 16 residues. CDR1 and CDR2 (germline): KGHSH, LQKENI. V was pared by 3 bases and J by 8 bases, with 19 bases between. The CDR3 is CASSPPPGGGWEKLFF. Written as DNA, the CDR3 is TGTGCCAGCTCACCTCCCCCCGGAGGGGGTTGGGAAAAACTGTTTTTT.

This clonotype has only a few counts. The chain is built from TRBV12-3 or TRBV12-4 and TRBJ2-3; no clear D. This CDR3 has 15 amino acids. V was pared by 5 bases and J by 6 bases, with 18 bases between. The CDR3 DNA follows: TGTGCCAGCAGTCCTTCTCGGACCGGAATTGATACGCAGTATTTT. It specifies CASSPSRTGIDTQYF.

This clonotype has more than one count but fewer than ten. The V call is TRBV7-6, the J call TRBJ2-2; the D is unclear. The CDR3 has 15 amino acids. Germline values: CDR1 SGHVS, CDR2 FNYEAQ. The germline V and J ends were trimmed by 5 bases and 3 bases, with 13 bases remaining between them. CDR3 bases: TGTGCCAGCAGCGTACATAATTCATACACCGGGGAGCTGTTTTTT. Residues: CASSVHNSYTGELFF.

This chain links TRBV4-3 with TRBJ2-5, with a possible D match to TRBD1 (5 bases). The length of the CDR3 is 15 residues. The V end was cut by 0 bases, the J end by 4 bases, with 12 bases between. In germline, CDR1 is LGHNA, CDR2 YSLEER. The CDR3 region has the DNA TGCGCCAGCAGCCAAGATTGGGTGGGGCGAGAGACCCAGTACTTC. This encodes CASSQDWVGRETQYF.

This clonotype was counted a few times. V and J are TRBV11-1 and TRBJ1-1, with a tentative D call TRBD1 (5 bases). This CDR3 is 18 amino acids long. CDR1 SGHAT and CDR2 FQDESV come from the germline V gene (reference sequence). Trimming shortened V by 1 base and J by 1 base, and 19 bases separated the two germline ends. The CDR3 spells CASSLESSLGTGNTEAFF. Written as DNA, the CDR3 is TGTGCCAGCAGCTTAGAGTCGTCGCTGGGGACGGGGAACACTGAAGCTTTCTTT.

This clonotype was seen a few times. The rearrangement uses TRBV10-3 and TRBJ2-1; D unclear. The CDR3 runs to 14 residues. Trimming took 6 bases from V and 0 from J, leaving 9 bases between them. CDR1 and CDR2 (germline): ENHRY, SYGVKD. In nucleotides, the CDR3 is TGTGCCATCAGGGGTAATAGCTCCTACAATGAGCAGTTCTTC. Translated: CAIRGNSSYNEQFF.

This rearrangement joins TRBV11-2 to TRBJ1-6; D is perhaps TRBD1 (5 bases). CDR3 length equals 17 residues. Germline CDR1 and CDR2: SGHAT and FQNNGV. Trimming took 4 bases from V and 7 from J, leaving 20 bases between them. CDR3 amino acids: CASSYTYGDPGNSPLHF. The CDR3 DNA follows: TGTGCCAGCAGCTACACCTACGGGGACCCAGGGAATTCACCCCTCCACTTT.